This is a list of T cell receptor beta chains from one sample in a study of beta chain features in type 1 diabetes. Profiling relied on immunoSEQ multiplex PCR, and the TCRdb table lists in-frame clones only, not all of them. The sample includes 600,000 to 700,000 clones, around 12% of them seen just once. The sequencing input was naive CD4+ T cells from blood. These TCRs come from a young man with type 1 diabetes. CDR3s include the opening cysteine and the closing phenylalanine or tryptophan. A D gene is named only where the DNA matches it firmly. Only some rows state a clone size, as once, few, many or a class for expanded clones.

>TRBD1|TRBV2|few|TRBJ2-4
TGTGCCAGCAGCCCTAGACAGGGACAACTAGCCAAAAACATTCAGTACTTC
CASSPRQGQLAKNIQYF
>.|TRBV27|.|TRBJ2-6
TGTGCCAGCAGTTTATGGCTCAGCGCCTCTGGGGCCAACGTCCTGACTTTC
CASSLWLSASGANVLTF
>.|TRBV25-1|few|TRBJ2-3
TGTGCCAGCAGTGTAGGGTCAGATACGCAGTATTTT
CASSVGSDTQYF
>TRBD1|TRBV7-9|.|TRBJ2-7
TGTGCCAGCAGCTTGGGACAGGCGCTCTACGAGCAGTACTTC
CASSLGQALYEQYF
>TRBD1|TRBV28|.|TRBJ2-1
TGTGCCAGCAGGGGTAACGCAGGGGGTCCAAATGAGCAGTTCTTC
CASRGNAGGPNEQFF
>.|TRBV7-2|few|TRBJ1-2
TGTGCCAGCAGCTTACGGGCCAGGACGTCCGGCTACACCTTC
CASSLRARTSGYTF
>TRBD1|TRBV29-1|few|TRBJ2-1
TGCAGCGGGATGACAGGGGGCTTCAATGAGCAGTTCTTC
CSGMTGGFNEQFF
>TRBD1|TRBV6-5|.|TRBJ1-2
TGTGCCAGCAGTTACTCGAGTAACAGGGGCCCCTATGGCTACACCTTC
CASSYSSNRGPYGYTF
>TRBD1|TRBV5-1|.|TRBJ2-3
TGCGCCAGCAGCTCCGGGACAGCTTATCCAGATACGCAGTATTTT
CASSSGTAYPDTQYF
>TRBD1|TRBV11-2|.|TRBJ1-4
TGTGCCAGCAGCTCGGGACAGGGATCTGAAAAACTGTTTTTT
CASSSGQGSEKLFF
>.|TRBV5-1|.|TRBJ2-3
TGCGCCAGCAGCATTCCGGAAGAGAACACAGATACGCAGTATTTT
CASSIPEENTDTQYF
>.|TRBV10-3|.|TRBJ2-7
TGTGCCATCAGTACAACGGAAAACGGAGCTGACGAGCAGTACTTC
CAISTTENGADEQYF
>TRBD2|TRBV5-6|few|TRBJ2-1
TGTGCCAGCAGCTTGGTTATTCGTCTAGCGGGGGTCGGTAATGAGCAGTTCTTC
CASSLVIRLAGVGNEQFF
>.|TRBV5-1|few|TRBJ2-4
TGCGCCAGCAGCTCCGGGACCTCTGTAGCCAAAAACATTCAGTACTTC
CASSSGTSVAKNIQYF
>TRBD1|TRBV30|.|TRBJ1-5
TGTGCCTGGAGTGGCACCGGGACAGGGTACAATCAGCCCCAGCATTTT
CAWSGTGTGYNQPQHF
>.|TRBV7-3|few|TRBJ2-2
TGTGCCAGCAGCTTAGGGAACCCGAGGACCGGGGAGCTGTTTTTT
CASSLGNPRTGELFF
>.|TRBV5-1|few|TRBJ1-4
TGCGCCAGCAGCTTGGGTGACAGGAGGAGTGAAAAACTGTTTTTT
CASSLGDRRSEKLFF
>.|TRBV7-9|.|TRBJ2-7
TGTGCCAGCAGCTTAGCGAGGGCCTACGAGCAGTACTTC
CASSLARAYEQYF
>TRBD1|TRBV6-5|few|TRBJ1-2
TGTGCCAGCAGCTACGCGGGACAGGCTAACTATGGCTACACCTTC
CASSYAGQANYGYTF
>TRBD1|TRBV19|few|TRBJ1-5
TGTGCCAGTAGTCAAGACAGGGGAGGTCAGCCCCAGCATTTT
CASSQDRGGQPQHF
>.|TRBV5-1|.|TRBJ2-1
TGCGCCAGCAGCTTGGCGGAGGGGTTAAGGGAGCAGTTCTTC
CASSLAEGLREQFF
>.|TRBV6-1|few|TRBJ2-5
TGTGCCAGCAGTCAAACAGGGGGGGAAGAGACCCAGTACTTC
CASSQTGGEETQYF
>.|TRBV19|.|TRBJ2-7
TGTGCCAGTAGTTACGAGACGGCGTCCTACGAGCAGTACTTC
CASSYETASYEQYF
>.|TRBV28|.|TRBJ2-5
TGTGCCAGCAGAGGGACGTCCGGGGTAGAGACCCAGTACTTC
CASRGTSGVETQYF
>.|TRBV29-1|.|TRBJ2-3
TGCAGCGTCTTTAGGGGGGATACGCAGTATTTT
CSVFRGDTQYF
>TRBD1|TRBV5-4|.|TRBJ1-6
TGTGCCAGCAGGACCCGGGGACAGGGGGCGAATTCACCCCTCCACTTT
CASRTRGQGANSPLHF
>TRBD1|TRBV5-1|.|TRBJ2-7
TGCGCCAGCAGCCTGGAAGGACAGGGCTACGAGCAGTACTTC
CASSLEGQGYEQYF
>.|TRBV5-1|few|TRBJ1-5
TGCGCCAGCAGCTTGGAGGGGCATCAGCCCCAGCATTTT
CASSLEGHQPQHF
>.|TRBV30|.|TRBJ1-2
TGTGCCTGGAGTCCGGGGCCTCAGACCCAGGGCTACACCTTC
CAWSPGPQTQGYTF
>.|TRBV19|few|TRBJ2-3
TGTGCCAGTAGTATGGTAGGGACCGAGAAGGATACGCAGTATTTT
CASSMVGTEKDTQYF
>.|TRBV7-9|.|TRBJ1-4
TGTGCCAGCAGCTTTCCAGAAAAGAGGGAAAAACTGTTTTTT
CASSFPEKREKLFF
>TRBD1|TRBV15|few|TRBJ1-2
TGTGCCACCAGCGGAAAGACAGGGACCGACTCCTTCTATGGCTACACCTTC
CATSGKTGTDSFYGYTF
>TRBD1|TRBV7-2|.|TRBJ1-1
TGTGCCAGCAGCTTTCGACAGGGTCTGATTGAAGCTTTCTTT
CASSFRQGLIEAFF
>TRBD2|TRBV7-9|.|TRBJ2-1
TGTGCCAGCAGCTCCGGGGGGAACCCCCAAGCTTCGAATGAGCAGTTCTTC
CASSSGGNPQASNEQFF
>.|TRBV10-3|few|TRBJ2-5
TGTGCCATCAGTACAGCCGGGACCCTAGGGGAGACCCAGTACTTC
CAISTAGTLGETQYF
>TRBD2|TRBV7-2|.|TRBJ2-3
TGTGCCAGCAGCAGTCGCTCGGGACTAGCGGGCACAGATACGCAGTATTTT
CASSSRSGLAGTDTQYF
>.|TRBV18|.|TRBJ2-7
TGTGCCAGCTCACCATCAGGACCTGAGCAGTACTTC
CASSPSGPEQYF
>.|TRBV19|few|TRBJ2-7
TGTGCCAGTAGTATATCACCAGCTGAGCAGTACTTC
CASSISPAEQYF
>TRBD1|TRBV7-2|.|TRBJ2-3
TGTGCCAGCAGCGGACAGGTGGTCCAGTATTTT
CASSGQVVQYF
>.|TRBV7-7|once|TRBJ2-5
TGTGCCAGCAGCTTTAGGCAGGGTCAGGAGACCCAGTACTTC
CASSFRQGQETQYF
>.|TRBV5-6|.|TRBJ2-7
TGTGCCAGCAGCTTTACAGGGTACCACGAGCAGTACTTC
CASSFTGYHEQYF
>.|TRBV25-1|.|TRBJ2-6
TGTGCCCGCACCCCTAAGAAGGGGGGGGCCAACGTCCTGACTTTC
CARTPKKGGANVLTF
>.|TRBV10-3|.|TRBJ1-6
TGTGCCATCAGTGAGCGGCGGCAGGGCGATTCACCCCTCCACTTT
CAISERRQGDSPLHF
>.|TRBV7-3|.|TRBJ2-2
TGTGCCAGCAGCTCGTACAGGGAAGGGGAGCTGTTTTTT
CASSSYREGELFF
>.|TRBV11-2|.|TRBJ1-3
TGTGCCAGCAGCTTCCGTTCTGGAAACACCATATATTTT
CASSFRSGNTIYF
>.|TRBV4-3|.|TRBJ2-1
TGCGCCAGCAGCCAAGATATGGGGCGGGGTGGGTCCTACAATGAGCAGTTCTTC
CASSQDMGRGGSYNEQFF
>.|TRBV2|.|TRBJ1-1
TGTGCCAGCGGTGAGGGACAAACTGAAGCTTTCTTT
CASGEGQTEAFF
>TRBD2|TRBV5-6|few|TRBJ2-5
TGTGCCAGCAGCTTGAGGCTAGCGGGGCAAGAGACCCAGTACTTC
CASSLRLAGQETQYF
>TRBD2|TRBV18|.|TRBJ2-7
TGTGCCAGCTCACGAGGGACTAGCGGGGAGTCCGAGCAGTACTTC
CASSRGTSGESEQYF
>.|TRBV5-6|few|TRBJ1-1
TGTGCCAGCAGCTTGGCCGGGGACTTCTCCACTGAAGCTTTCTTT
CASSLAGDFSTEAFF
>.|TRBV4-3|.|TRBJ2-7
TGCGCCAGCAGCCAAGGCAGGGGCGGCGGGACCTACGAGCAGTACTTC
CASSQGRGGGTYEQYF
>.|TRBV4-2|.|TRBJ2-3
TGTGCCAGCAGCCAAGATTACAGTGCGCAGTATTTT
CASSQDYSAQYF
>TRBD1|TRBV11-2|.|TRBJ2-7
TGTGCCAGCAGCTTAGTCAGGGGGCGATCCCACGAGCAGTACTTC
CASSLVRGRSHEQYF